This T cell receptor beta chain came from a study of PD-1 blockade in classical Hodgkin lymphoma. Looking at the study overall: The nivolumab dose that patients received was 3 mg/kg, given intravenously every 2 weeks.

General study points: Among the patients, those starting nivolumab under 1 year after ASCT were excluded. By cycle point C4D1, TCR diversity had risen significantly in CD4+ cells (but not CD8+ cells). Prior to therapy, complete responders displayed diversity much like that of newly diagnosed patients.

The germline V gene has CDR1 SGDLS and CDR2 YYNGEE. This CDR3 has 13 residues. The V gene lost 7 bases and the J gene lost 1 base, with 11 bases spanning the gap. All trial patients relapsed after autologous stem cell transplantation. Sequenced by immunoSEQ multiplex PCR; TCRdb stores in-frame clones only, minus some. The repertoire consists of around 28,000 clones, with approximately 70% occurring once and the leading ten covering roughly 24%. Comment on this clone: What it recognizes is unknown.

The chain carries TRBV9 and TRBJ1-1; D call uncertain. Sequenced here: peripheral blood mononuclear cells (PBMCs), sampled before the second cycle of nivolumab. The TCR was taken from a human donor with classical Hodgkin lymphoma. CDR3 loop: CASSETANTEAFF. CDR3 nucleotides: TGTGCCAGCTCTGAGACCGCGAACACTGAAGCTTTCTTT.